This TCR beta chain is drawn from a study of T cell repertoires in cytomegalovirus infection. Study at large: CMV epitopes that were recently identified and HLA-C-restricted were used alongside well-studied HLA-B-restricted ones. Public TCR beta signatures marked donors with CMV infection and the matching HLA. Findings and caveats of the study: Summed frequency of shared TCR beta families picked out CMV carriers who also had the relevant HLA. HLA-C-restricted CMV clonotypes gave the most frequent clonotype in two of eight donors.

In regard to this clonotype: Its antigen is not known.

From the reads, TCRdb called clonotypes with MiXCR, one entry per CDR3 protein. The top ten clones hold over 10% of a sample with about 890,000 distinct CDR3 sequences, about a third of them seen once. The specimen was cultured CD8+ T cells from PBMCs, collected from culture after CMV antigen stimulation. This clonotype was obtained from a human donor in good health (CMV status not recorded). Some clones in this sample may be carry-over from other donors' samples.

The CDR3 sequence is CASFQDRGSEAFF. The CDR3 coding sequence is TGTGCCAGCTTCCAGGACAGGGGCTCTGAAGCTTTCTTT. The chain joins TRBV2 to TRBJ1-1; 9 bases are a match to TRBD1. After removal of 8 bases from V and 6 bases from J, the junction contained 7 bases not matched to a gene. The germline CDR1 and CDR2 sequences are SNHLY and FYNNEI. The CDR3 sequence is 13 residues long.